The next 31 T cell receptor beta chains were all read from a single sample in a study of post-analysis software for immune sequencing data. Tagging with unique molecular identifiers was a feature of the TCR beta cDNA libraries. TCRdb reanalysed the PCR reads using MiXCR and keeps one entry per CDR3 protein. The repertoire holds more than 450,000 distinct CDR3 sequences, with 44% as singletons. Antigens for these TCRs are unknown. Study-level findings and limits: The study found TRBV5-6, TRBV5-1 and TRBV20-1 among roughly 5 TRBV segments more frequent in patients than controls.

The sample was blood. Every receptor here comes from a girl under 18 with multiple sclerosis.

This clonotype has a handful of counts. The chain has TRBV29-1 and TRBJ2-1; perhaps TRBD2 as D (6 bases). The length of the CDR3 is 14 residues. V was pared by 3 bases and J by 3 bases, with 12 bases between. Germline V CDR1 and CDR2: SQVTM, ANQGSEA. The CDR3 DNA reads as TGCAGCGTTGACGGAGGGACCCTCTACAATGAGCAGTTCTTC. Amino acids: CSVDGGTLYNEQFF.

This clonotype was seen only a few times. CDR3 sequence reads: CASSLKPDTQYF. CDR3 nucleotides: TGTGCCAGCAGCTTAAAACCCGATACGCAGTATTTT. This chain connects TRBV7-3 to TRBJ2-3, with D unclear. Trimming took off 1 base at V and 6 bases at J, with 5 bases between the two ends. CDR1 SGHTA and CDR2 FQGTGA come from the germline V gene. The CDR3 totals 12 residues. Combining the CDR3 with reference TRBV7-3 and TRBJ2-3 gives the whole variable domain GAGVSQTPSNKVTEKGKYVELRCDPISGHTALYWYRQSLGQGPEFLIYFQGTGAADDSGLPNDRFFAVRPEGSVSTLKIQRTERGDSAVYLCASSLKPDTQYFGPGTRLTVL.

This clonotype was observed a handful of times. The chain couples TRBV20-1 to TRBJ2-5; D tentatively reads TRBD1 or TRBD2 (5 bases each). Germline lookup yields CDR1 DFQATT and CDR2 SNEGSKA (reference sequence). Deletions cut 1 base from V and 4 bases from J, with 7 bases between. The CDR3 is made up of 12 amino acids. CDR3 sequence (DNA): TGCAGTGCTAGAGCGAGGGGAGAGACCCAGTACTTC. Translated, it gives CSARARGETQYF.

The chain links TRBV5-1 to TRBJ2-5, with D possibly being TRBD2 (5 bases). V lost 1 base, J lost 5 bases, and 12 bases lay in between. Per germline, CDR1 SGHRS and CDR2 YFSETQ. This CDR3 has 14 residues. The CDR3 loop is CASSLSEGWETQYF. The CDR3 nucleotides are TGCGCCAGCAGCTTGAGCGAGGGTTGGGAGACCCAGTACTTC. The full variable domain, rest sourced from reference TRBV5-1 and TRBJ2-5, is KAGVTQTPRYLIKTRGQQVTLSCSPISGHRSVSWYQQTPGQGLQFLFEYFSETQRNKGNFPGRFSGRQFSNSRSEMNVSTLELGDSALYLCASSLSEGWETQYFGPGTRLLVL.

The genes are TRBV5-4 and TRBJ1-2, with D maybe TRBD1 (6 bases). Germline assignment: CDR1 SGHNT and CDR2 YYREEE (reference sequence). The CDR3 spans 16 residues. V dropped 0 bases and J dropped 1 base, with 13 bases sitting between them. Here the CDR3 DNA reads TGTGCCAGCAGCTTGGAGTATACAGGGAATAACTATGGCTACACCTTC. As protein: CASSLEYTGNNYGYTF.

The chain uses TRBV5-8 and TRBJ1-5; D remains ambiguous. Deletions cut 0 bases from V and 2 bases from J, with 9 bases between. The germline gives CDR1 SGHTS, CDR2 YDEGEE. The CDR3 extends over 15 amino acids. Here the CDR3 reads CASSLGSARNQPQHF. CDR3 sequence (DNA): TGTGCCAGCAGCTTGGGAAGTGCGCGCAATCAGCCCCAGCATTTT.

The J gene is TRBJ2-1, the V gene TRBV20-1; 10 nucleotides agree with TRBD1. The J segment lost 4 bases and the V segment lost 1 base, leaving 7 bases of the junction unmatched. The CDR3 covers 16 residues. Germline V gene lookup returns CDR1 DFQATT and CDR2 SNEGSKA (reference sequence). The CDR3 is CSARALTGGLYNEQFF. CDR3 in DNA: TGCAGTGCTAGAGCCCTGACAGGGGGCTTATACAATGAGCAGTTCTTC.

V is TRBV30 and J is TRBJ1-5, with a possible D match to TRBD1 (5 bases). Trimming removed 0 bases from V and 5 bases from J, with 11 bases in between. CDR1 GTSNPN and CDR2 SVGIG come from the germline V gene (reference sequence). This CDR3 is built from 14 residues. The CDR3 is CAWSVGQGHQPQHF. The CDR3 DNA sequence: TGTGCCTGGAGTGTAGGGCAGGGCCATCAGCCCCAGCATTTT.

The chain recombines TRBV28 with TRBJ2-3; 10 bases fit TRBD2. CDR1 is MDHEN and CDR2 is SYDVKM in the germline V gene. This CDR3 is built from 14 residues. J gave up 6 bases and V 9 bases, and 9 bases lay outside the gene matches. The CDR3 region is CASNSGGARDTQYF. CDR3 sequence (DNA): TGTGCCAGTAACAGCGGGGGGGCACGGGATACGCAGTATTTT.

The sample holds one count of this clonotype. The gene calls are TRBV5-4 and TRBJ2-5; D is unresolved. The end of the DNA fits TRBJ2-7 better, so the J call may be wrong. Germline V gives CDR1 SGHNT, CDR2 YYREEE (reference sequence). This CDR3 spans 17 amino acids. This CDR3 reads CASSPNKPSRSFYEQYF. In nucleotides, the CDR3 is TGTGCCAGCAGCCCAAATAAGCCGAGCCGCTCATTCTACGAGCAGTACTTC.

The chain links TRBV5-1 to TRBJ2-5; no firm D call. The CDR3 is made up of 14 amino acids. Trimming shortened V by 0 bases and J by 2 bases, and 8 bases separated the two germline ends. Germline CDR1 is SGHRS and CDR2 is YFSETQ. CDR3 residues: CASSLATTQETQYF. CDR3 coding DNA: TGCGCCAGCAGCTTGGCCACCACTCAAGAGACCCAGTACTTC.

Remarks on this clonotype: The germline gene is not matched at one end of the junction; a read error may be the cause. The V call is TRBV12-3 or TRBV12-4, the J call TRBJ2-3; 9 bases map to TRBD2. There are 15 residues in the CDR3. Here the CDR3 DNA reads TGTGCCAGCAGTCTAAGCGGGAGGAACACAGATGCGCAGTATTTT. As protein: CASSLSGRNTDAQYF.

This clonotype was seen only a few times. The CDR3 sequence is CASSTAGWGGKTQYF. The CDR3 DNA follows: TGTGCCAGCAGTACTGCCGGGTGGGGTGGAAAGACCCAGTACTTC. The chain is built from TRBV12-3 or TRBV12-4 and TRBJ2-5; no clear D gene. V lost 5 bases to trimming and J lost 6 bases, with 19 bases between them. The CDR3 has 15 residues.

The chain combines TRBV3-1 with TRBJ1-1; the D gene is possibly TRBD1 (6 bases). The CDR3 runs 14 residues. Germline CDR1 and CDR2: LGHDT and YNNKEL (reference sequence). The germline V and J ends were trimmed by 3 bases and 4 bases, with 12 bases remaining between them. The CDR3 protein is CASSQLSGATEAFF. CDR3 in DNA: TGTGCCAGCAGCCAGCTCTCAGGGGCCACTGAAGCTTTCTTT.

The CDR3 spells CASSSTSQANYGYTF. CDR3 nucleotide sequence: TGTGCCAGCAGTTCGACCTCACAGGCTAACTATGGCTACACCTTC. This chain connects TRBV6-2 or TRBV6-3 to TRBJ1-2; TRBD1 is a possible D gene (5 bases). CDR1 is MNHEY, CDR2 SVGEGT, per germline. This CDR3 comprises 15 residues. V dropped 4 bases and J dropped 0 bases, with 12 bases sitting between them.

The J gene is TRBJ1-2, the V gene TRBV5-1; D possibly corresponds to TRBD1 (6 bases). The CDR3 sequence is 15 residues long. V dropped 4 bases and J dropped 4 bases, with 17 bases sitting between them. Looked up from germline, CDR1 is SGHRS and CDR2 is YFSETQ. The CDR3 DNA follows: TGCGCCAGCAGCCCCTTCAGGGGATCTGGCTATGGCTACACCTTC. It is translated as CASSPFRGSGYGYTF.

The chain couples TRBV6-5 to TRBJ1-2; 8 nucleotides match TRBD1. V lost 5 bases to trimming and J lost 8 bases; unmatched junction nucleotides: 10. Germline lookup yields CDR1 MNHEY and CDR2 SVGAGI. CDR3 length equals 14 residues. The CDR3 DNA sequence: TGTGCCAGCAGTGACAGGGGTAGGGTGGGCGGCTACACCTTC. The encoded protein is CASSDRGRVGGYTF.

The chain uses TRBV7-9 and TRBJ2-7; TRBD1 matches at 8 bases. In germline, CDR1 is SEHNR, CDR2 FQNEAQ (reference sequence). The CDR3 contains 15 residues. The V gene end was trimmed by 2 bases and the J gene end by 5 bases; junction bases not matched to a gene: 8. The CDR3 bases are TGTGCCAGCAGCTTAATCCCGGACAGGGAGGACGAGCAGTACTTC. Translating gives CASSLIPDREDEQYF.

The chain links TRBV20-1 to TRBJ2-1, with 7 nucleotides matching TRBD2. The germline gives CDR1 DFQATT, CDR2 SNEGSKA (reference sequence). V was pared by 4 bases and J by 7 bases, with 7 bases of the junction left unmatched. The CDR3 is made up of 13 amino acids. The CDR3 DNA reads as TGCAGTGCTACCGAGCGGGGAAGTAATGAGCAGTTCTTC. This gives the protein CSATERGSNEQFF.

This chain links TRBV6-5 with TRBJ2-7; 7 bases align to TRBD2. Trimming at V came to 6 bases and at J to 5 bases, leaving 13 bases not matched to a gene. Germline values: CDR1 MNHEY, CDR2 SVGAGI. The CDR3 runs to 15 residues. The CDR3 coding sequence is TGTGCCAGCAGCGCAACCAGTCGGGGGGTAGACGAGCAGTACTTC. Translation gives CASSATSRGVDEQYF.

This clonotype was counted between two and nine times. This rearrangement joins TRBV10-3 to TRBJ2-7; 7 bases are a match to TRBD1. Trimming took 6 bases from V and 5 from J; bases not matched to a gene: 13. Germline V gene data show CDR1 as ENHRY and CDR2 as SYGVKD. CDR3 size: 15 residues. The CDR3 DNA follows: TGTGCCATCAGGAAGGGGGCGACAGAAAAAGACGAGCAGTACTTC. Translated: CAIRKGATEKDEQYF.

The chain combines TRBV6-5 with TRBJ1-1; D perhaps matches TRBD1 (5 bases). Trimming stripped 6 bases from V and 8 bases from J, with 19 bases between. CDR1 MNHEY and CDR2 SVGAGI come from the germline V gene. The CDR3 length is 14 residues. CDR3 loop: CASRTNWGGAEAFF. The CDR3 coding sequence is TGTGCCAGCAGGACAAATTGGGGCGGAGCCGAAGCTTTCTTT.

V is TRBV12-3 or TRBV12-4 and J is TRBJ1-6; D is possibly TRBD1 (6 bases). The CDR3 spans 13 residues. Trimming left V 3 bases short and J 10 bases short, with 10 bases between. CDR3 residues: CASSFTGKSPLHF. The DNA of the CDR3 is TGTGCCAGCAGTTTCACAGGGAAATCACCCCTCCACTTT.

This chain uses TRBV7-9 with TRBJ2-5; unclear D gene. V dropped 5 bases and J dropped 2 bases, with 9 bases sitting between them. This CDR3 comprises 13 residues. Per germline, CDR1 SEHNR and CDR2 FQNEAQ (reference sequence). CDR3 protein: CASSKDGQETQYF. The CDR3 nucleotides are TGTGCCAGCAGCAAGGACGGGCAAGAGACCCAGTACTTC.

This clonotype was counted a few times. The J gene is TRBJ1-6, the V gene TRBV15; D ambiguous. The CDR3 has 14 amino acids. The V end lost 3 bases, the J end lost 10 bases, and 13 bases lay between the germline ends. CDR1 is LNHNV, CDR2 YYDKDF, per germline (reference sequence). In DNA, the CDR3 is TGTGCCACCAGCAGTCCCTCGGAAGGATCACCCCTCCACTTT. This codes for CATSSPSEGSPLHF.

DNA for the CDR3: TGCAGTGCTGTAGGAGTGAGGCTAGCGGGAGCAGAGACCCAGTACTTC. It encodes CSAVGVRLAGAETQYF. The chain recombines TRBV20-1 with TRBJ2-5; 10 bases are shared with TRBD2. This CDR3 is 16 amino acids long. Germline values: CDR1 DFQATT, CDR2 SNEGSKA (reference sequence). The trim removed 5 bases at V and 4 bases at J, leaving 13 bases unmatched.

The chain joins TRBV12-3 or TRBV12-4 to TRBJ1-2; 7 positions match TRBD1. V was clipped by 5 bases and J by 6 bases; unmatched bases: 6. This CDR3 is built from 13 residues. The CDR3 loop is CASSTGALNGYTF. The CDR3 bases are TGTGCCAGCAGTACAGGGGCCCTGAATGGCTACACCTTC.

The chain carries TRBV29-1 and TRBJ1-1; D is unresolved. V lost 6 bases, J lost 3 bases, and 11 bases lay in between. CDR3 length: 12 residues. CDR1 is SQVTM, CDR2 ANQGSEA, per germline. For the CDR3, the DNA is TGCAGCGTCATATCAGAATACACTGAAGCTTTCTTT. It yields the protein CSVISEYTEAFF.

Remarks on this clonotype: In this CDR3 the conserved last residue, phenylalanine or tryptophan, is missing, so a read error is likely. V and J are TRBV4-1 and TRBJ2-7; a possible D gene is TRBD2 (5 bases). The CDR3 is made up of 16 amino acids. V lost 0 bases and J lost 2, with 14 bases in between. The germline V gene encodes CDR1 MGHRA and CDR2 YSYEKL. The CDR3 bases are TGCGCCAGCAGCCAAGAAGGTATAGGACTGACCTACGAGCAGTACTTA. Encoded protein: CASSQEGIGLTYEQYL.

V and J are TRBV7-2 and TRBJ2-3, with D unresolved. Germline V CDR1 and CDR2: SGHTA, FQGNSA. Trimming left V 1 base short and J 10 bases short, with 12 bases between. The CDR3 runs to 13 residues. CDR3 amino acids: CASSLDGEAAQYF. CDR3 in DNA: TGTGCCAGCAGCTTAGACGGTGAGGCTGCGCAGTATTTT.

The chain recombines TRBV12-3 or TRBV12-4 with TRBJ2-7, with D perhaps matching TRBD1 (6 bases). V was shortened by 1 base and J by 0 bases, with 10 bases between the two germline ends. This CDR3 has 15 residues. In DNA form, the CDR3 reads TGTGCCAGCAGTTTAGGACAGGCTAGCTCCTACGAGCAGTACTTC. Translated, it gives CASSLGQASSYEQYF.